Listed below are T cell receptor beta chains from one sample, sequenced in a study of regulatory T cells in long-lasting Graves disease. TCRdb independently ran MiXCR on the multiplex PCR reads; one entry per CDR3 protein. The sample has over 400,000 distinct CDR3 sequences, 13% to 15% seen once. This sample was also put to use in a study of T cells in Graves' hyperthyroidism and ophthalmopathy.

Source: peripheral blood mononuclear cells (PBMCs), taken at new diagnosis, from a patient treated with antithyroid drugs. All receptors come from a woman aged 45-60 years with Graves disease. The CDR3 runs from the conserved cysteine through the conserved F or W. D genes are given only for firm matches. Clone size is given for some rows only: seen once, a few or many times, or a class if the clone is expanded.

clone size: -; V gene: TRBV5-5; J gene: TRBJ2-5; D gene: TRBD1; CDR3 DNA: TGTGCCAGCAGCTCCCGGACAGGGGAAGAGACCCAGTACTTC; CDR3 protein: CASSSRTGEETQYF
clone size: many; V gene: TRBV6-2/TRBV6-3; J gene: TRBJ2-5; D gene: TRBD1; CDR3 DNA: TGTGCCAGCAGTTACTCGACAGGGCCCCAGTACTTC; CDR3 protein: CASSYSTGPQYF
clone size: few; V gene: TRBV19; J gene: TRBJ2-7; D gene: -; CDR3 DNA: TGTGCCAGTAGTATAAGGGGCGACTACGAGCAGTACTTC; CDR3 protein: CASSIRGDYEQYF
clone size: -; V gene: TRBV5-1; J gene: TRBJ1-6; D gene: TRBD1; CDR3 DNA: TGCGCCAGCAGCAATAGACAGGGGAGCTCCTATAATTCACCCCTCCACTTT; CDR3 protein: CASSNRQGSSYNSPLHF
clone size: many; V gene: TRBV5-1; J gene: TRBJ2-7; D gene: -; CDR3 DNA: TGTGCCAGCAGCTTAATATCCTACGAGCAGTACTTC; CDR3 protein: CASSLISYEQYF
clone size: -; V gene: TRBV20-1; J gene: TRBJ2-1; D gene: -; CDR3 DNA: TGCAGTGCTAGAGCCCCGGGAATTACAAGGGGCAATGAGCAGTCCTTC; CDR3 protein: CSARAPGITRGNEQSF
clone size: many; V gene: TRBV12-3/TRBV12-4; J gene: TRBJ1-4; D gene: -; CDR3 DNA: TGTGCCAGCAGTTTAGCGAAAGGGGCACGGGAAAAACTGTTTTTT; CDR3 protein: CASSLAKGAREKLFF
clone size: -; V gene: TRBV7-9; J gene: TRBJ2-5; D gene: -; CDR3 DNA: TGTGCCAGCAGCCTTCGATCGGCGGGGCGAGAGACCCAGTACTTC; CDR3 protein: CASSLRSAGRETQYF
clone size: many; V gene: TRBV11-2; J gene: TRBJ2-1; D gene: TRBD1; CDR3 DNA: TGTGCCAGCAGGCGGCCGGGACAGGGAGGCAATGAGCAGTTCTTC; CDR3 protein: CASRRPGQGGNEQFF
clone size: many; V gene: TRBV7-2; J gene: TRBJ2-7; D gene: TRBD1; CDR3 DNA: TGTGCCAGCAGCAGCTATGGGACAGGAGGTGACGAGCAGTACTTC; CDR3 protein: CASSSYGTGGDEQYF